This entry describes one TCR beta chain. Its antigen is still unknown. This sample was included in a study of T cell responses to AZD1222 COVID-19 vaccine. This CDR3 region has 15 residues. V shed 1 base and J shed 5 bases, with 12 bases lying between them. Per the germline V gene, CDR1 is SGHTA and CDR2 is FQGNSA. Regarding the study as a whole: Spike-wide vaccine-associated CD4 TCRs dominated at 160-218 and 743-854. Without day 14 samples, only post-peak T cell repertoires were studied. Increases in Spike-specific TCR breadth and depth were seen after two AZD1222 doses.

Here immunoSEQ multiplex PCR was the method, and the copy in TCRdb shows in-frame clones only, minus some. Here the sample spans about 160,000 clones, around 93% being singletons. Sequencing used peripheral blood, obtained on day 0 of AZD1222 vaccination. The chain couples TRBV7-2 to TRBJ2-4; D not certain. This sequence was found in an adult in good health. The DNA for the CDR3 is TGTGCCAGCAGCTTAGAGAGTACAAGGGAAAACATTCAGTACTTC. It specifies CASSLESTRENIQYF.